This entry describes one T cell receptor (beta chain). V was pared by 4 bases and J by 6 bases, with 9 bases of the junction left unmatched. CDR3 length: 17 amino acids. Germline CDR1 SNHLY, CDR2 FYNNEI. This specimen comes from a study of technical replicates of blood from a handful of donors. Sequencing used immunoSEQ multiplex PCR; TCRdb keeps in-frame clones, though not all of them. The sample records more than 70,000 clones, 85% to 95% being singletons. The chain combines TRBV2 with TRBJ1-4, with 12 bases lining up with TRBD1. The clonotype was recovered from a human donor in good health. Sequencing was done on a sample of T cells isolated from PBMCs. The CDR3 loop is CASSGGTGGALYEKLFF. The CDR3 region has the DNA TGTGCCAGCAGTGGGGGGACAGGGGGCGCTTTGTATGAAAAACTGTTTTTT.